This T cell receptor (beta chain) was profiled in a study of shared clonotypes between healthy human individuals. The CDR3 contains 13 residues. The V end lost 2 bases, the J end lost 6 bases, and 11 bases lay between the germline ends. The germline gives CDR1 SGHTA, CDR2 FQGNSA. Some clones are missing from TCRdb's copy, which holds only in-frame ones; the method was immunoSEQ multiplex PCR. This table has some 1 million clones, roughly 80% appearing once. This sequence was found in a man younger than 35 in good health. The chain has TRBV7-2 and TRBJ2-7; D not resolved. Specimen: memory CD4+ T cells sorted from blood. Subset described: CD45RA-negative fraction. The CDR3 reads CASSLLMAPEQYF. In nucleotides, the CDR3 is TGTGCCAGCAGCTTATTGATGGCCCCCGAGCAGTACTTC. Variable domain in full (rest from reference TRBV7-2 and TRBJ2-7): GAGVSQSPSNKVTEKGKDVELRCDPISGHTALYWYRQSLGQGLEFLIYFQGNSAPDKSGLPSDRFSAERTGGSVSTLTIQRTQQEDSAVYLCASSLLMAPEQYFGPGTRLTVT.